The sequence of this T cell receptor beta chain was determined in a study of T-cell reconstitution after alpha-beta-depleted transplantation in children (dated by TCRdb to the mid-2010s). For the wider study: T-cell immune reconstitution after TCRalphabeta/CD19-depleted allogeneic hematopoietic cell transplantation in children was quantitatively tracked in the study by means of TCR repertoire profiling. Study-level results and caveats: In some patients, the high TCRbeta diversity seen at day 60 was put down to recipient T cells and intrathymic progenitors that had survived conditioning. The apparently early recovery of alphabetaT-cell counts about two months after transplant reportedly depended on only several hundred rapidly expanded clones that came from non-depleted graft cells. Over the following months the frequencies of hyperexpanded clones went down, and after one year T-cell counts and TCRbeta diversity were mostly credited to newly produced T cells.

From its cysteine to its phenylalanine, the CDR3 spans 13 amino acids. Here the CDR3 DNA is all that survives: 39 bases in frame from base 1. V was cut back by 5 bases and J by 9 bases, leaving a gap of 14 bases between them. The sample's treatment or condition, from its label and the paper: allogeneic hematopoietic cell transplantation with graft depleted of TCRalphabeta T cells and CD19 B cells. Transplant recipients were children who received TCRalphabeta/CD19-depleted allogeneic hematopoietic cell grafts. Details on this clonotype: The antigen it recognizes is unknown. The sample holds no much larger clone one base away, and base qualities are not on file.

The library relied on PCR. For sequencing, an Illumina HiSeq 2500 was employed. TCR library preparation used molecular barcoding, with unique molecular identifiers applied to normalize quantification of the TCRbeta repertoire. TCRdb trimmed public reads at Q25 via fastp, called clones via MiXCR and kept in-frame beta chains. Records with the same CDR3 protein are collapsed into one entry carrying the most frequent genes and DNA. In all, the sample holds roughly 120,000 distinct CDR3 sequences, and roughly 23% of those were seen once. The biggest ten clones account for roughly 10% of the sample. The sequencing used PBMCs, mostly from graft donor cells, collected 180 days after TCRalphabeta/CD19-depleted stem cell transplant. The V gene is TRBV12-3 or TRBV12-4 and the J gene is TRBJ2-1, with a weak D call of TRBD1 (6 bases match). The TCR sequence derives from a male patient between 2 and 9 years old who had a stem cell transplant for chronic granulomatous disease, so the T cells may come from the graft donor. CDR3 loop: CASSQNRVGEQFF. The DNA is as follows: TGTGCCAGCAGTCAAAACAGGGTCGGTGAGCAGTTCTTC.